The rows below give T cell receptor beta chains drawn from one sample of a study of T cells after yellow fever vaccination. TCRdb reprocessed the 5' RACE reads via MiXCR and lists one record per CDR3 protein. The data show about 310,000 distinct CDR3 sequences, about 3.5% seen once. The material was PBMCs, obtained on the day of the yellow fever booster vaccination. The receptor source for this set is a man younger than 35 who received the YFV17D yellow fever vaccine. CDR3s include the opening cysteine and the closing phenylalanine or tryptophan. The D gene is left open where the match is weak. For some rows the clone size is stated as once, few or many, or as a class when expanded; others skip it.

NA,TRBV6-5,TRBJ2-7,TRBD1,TGTGCCAGCAGTTACTTCTCGGACAGGGGCGGCGAGCAGTACTTC,CASSYFSDRGGEQYF
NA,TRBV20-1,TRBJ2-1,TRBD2,TGCAGTGCCTCCCAGCGGGGGCCGAGCTCCTACAATGAGCAGTTCTTC,CSASQRGPSSYNEQFF
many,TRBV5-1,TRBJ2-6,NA,TGCGCCAGCCGCTCCGAGTGGGGGTCTGGGGCCAACGTCCTGACTTTC,CASRSEWGSGANVLTF
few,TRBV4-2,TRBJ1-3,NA,TGTGCCAGCAGCCAAGCAGAGTCCAACACCATATATTTT,CASSQAESNTIYF
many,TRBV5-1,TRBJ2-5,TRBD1,TGCGCCAGCAGCCCGGGACAGCTTCTACAAGAGACCCAGTACTTC,CASSPGQLLQETQYF
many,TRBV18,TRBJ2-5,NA,TGTGCCAGCTCGCCCACGGACGGATCGATGGGGGAGACCCAGTACTTC,CASSPTDGSMGETQYF
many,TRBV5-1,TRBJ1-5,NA,TGCGCCAGCAGCTTGGCGCCTGGATCCCCTTACGACAATCAGCCCCAGCATTTT,CASSLAPGSPYDNQPQHF
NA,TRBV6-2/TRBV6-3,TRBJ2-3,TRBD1,TGTGCCAGCAGTTCCCTGGGACAGGCTATAAGCACAGATACGCAGTATTTT,CASSSLGQAISTDTQYF
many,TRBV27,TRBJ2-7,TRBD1,TGTGCCAGCAGAACACAGGGGTTCTCCTACGAGCAGTACTTC,CASRTQGFSYEQYF
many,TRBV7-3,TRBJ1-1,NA,TGTGCCAGCGGGGACACAGCGAACACTGAAGCTTTCTTT,CASGDTANTEAFF
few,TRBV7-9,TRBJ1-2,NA,TGTGCCAGCAGCTTAGGGATAGTCCTCTACACCTTC,CASSLGIVLYTF
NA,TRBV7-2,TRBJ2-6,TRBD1,TGTGCCAGCAGCTTGCTGACAGGGGGCTCTGGGGCCAACGTCCTGACTTTC,CASSLLTGGSGANVLTF
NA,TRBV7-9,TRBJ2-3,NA,TGTGCCAGCAGCTCCTCGGGGGCCAGCGGGGTAGATACGCAGTATTTT,CASSSSGASGVDTQYF
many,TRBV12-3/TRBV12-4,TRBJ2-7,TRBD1,TGTGCCAGCACCCAAGGACAGGGACAGTTATACGAGCAGTACTTC,CASTQGQGQLYEQYF
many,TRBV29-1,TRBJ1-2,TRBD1,TGCAGCGTCGGGACAGGCGACTATGGCTACACCTTC,CSVGTGDYGYTF
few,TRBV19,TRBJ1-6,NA,TGTGCCAGTAAGGGGTATAATTCACCCCTCCACTTT,CASKGYNSPLHF
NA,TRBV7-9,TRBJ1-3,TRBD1,TGTGCCAGCAGCTTCGGGACAGGGGGCCCCTCCTACTCTGGAAACACCATATATTTT,CASSFGTGGPSYSGNTIYF
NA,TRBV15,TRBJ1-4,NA,TGTGCCACCAGTCGAGAGGGCGATGAAAAACTGTTTTTT,CATSREGDEKLFF
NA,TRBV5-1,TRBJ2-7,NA,TGCGCCAGCAGCTTGGGGCGGGACGGGACAAGGGCCTACGAGCAGTACTTC,CASSLGRDGTRAYEQYF
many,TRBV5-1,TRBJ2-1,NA,TGCGCCAGCAGCTTTGCGGTCGGAGGGTTCGATGAGCAGTTCTTC,CASSFAVGGFDEQFF